This section outlines one T cell receptor (beta chain) sequence together with its context. Its antigen is still unknown. Only in-frame clones appear in the TCRdb table, and some are missing; sequencing was by immunoSEQ multiplex PCR. The table has about 110,000 clones, around 87% seen once. This sample is part of a study of T cell responses to AZD1222 COVID-19 vaccine. Study results and limitations: Clonal diversity was possibly underestimated; the donors were predominantly white British and more often female. CD4 TCRs linked to vaccination spanned spike, dominating at 160-218 and 743-854.

From germline, CDR1 is GTSNPN and CDR2 SVGIG (reference sequence). The CDR3 consists of 17 residues. V was clipped by 3 bases and J by 5 bases, with 20 bases between them. Both about-4-week and about-12-week second-dose recipients were combined. This receptor was identified in an adult who received the AZD1222 COVID-19 vaccine. The gene calls are TRBV30 and TRBJ1-6; possibly TRBD1 for D (5 bases). The starting material was peripheral blood, obtained 28 days after the second AZD1222 dose. In DNA form, the CDR3 reads TGTGCCTGGAGGGCCATAGGAGGACAAGTAGATAATTCACCCCTCCACTTT. Amino acid sequence: CAWRAIGGQVDNSPLHF.